The 28 T cell receptor beta chains listed next were all sequenced from one sample in a study of T cell repertoires in cytomegalovirus infection. TCRdb independently ran MiXCR on the reads; one entry per CDR3 protein. The profile shows approximately 630,000 distinct CDR3 sequences, roughly 24% of them singletons. The sample consisted of CD8+ T cells from PBMCs. Receptor source: a human donor in good health (CMV status not recorded). Some clones in this sample may be carry-over from other donors' samples.

This chain joins TRBV7-9 and TRBJ2-5, with a weak D call TRBD2 (6 bases). The V end was cut by 5 bases, the J end by 4 bases, with 14 bases between. Germline V gene data show CDR1 as SEHNR and CDR2 as FQNEAQ (reference sequence). This CDR3 contains 14 residues. The CDR3 DNA reads TGTGCCAGCAGCCCGAGCGGGCGGGGAGAGACCCAGTACTTC. Translation gives CASSPSGRGETQYF.

In its sample, this clonotype was seen a few times. CDR3 coding DNA: TGTGCCAGCAGCTTGACGGAGGGGGCTTGGAACATTCAGTACTTC. This sequence encodes CASSLTEGAWNIQYF. V and J are TRBV5-6 and TRBJ2-4; D may be TRBD1 (7 bases). Trimming pared 1 base from V and 7 bases from J, leaving 15 bases between. The CDR3 runs 15 residues. Germline V lookup: CDR1 SGHDT, CDR2 YYEEEE.

The table lists this clonotype with many counts. The CDR3 sequence is CASSLGPYPSGNTIYF. In DNA, the CDR3 is TGTGCCAGCAGCCTGGGGCCTTATCCGTCTGGAAACACCATATATTTT. The chain recombines TRBV7-2 with TRBJ1-3; TRBD1 might be the D (5 bases). The germline CDR1 and CDR2 sequences are SGHTA and FQGNSA. V gave up 5 bases and J gave up 1 base, with 15 bases separating them. The CDR3 is 16 amino acids.

This clonotype was recorded a few times. The rearrangement links TRBV24-1 to TRBJ2-1; 7 nucleotides line up with TRBD2. The V segment lost 6 bases and the J segment 3 bases; nucleotides outside the gene matches: 4. The CDR3 is made up of 14 amino acids. Per germline, CDR1 KGHDR and CDR2 SFDVKD. CDR3 DNA sequence: TGTGCCACCAGTCGGGCGGGGGACTACAATGAGCAGTTCTTC. Residues: CATSRAGDYNEQFF.

This clonotype appeared many times. This chain connects TRBV7-9 to TRBJ2-5, with 9 bases matching TRBD1. V lost 3 bases, J lost 5 bases, and 7 bases stayed unmatched. CDR1 is SEHNR, CDR2 FQNEAQ, per germline (reference sequence). CDR3 length: 15 amino acids. DNA for the CDR3: TGTGCCAGCAGCTTCCACGGACAGGGGAGGGAGACCCAGTACTTC. Protein sequence: CASSFHGQGRETQYF.

The table lists this clonotype with many counts. The chain is built from TRBV6-1 and TRBJ2-1; 9 bases line up with TRBD2. The CDR3 has 16 amino acids. Germline V CDR1 and CDR2: MNHNS, SASEGT. Trimming took 6 bases from V and 0 from J; bases not matched to a gene: 6. In DNA, the CDR3 is TGTGCCAGCAGGGCGGGGGGGACGGGCTCCTACAATGAGCAGTTCTTC. It is translated as CASRAGGTGSYNEQFF.

The gene calls are TRBV6-2 or TRBV6-3 and TRBJ2-7, with D possibly being TRBD2 (5 bases). The CDR3 contains 12 residues. V shed 8 bases and J shed 0 bases, with 8 bases lying between them. In germline, CDR1 is MNHEY, CDR2 SVGEGT. The CDR3 nucleotides are TGTGCCAGCCGAGGGATCTCCTACGAGCAGTACGTC. The encoded protein is CASRGISYEQYV.

The table lists this clonotype with a few counts. The chain recombines TRBV4-3 with TRBJ1-2, with a possible D match to TRBD1 (6 bases). The CDR3 runs to 13 residues. The V and J ends lost 3 bases and 8 bases respectively, with 13 bases between them. In germline, CDR1 is LGHNA, CDR2 YSLEER. The CDR3 nucleotides are TGCGCCAGCAGCCACCCCGGGGGCCAGGGCTACACCTTC. It specifies CASSHPGGQGYTF.

Only a few counts were recorded for this clonotype. This chain uses TRBV7-8 with TRBJ2-7; D is possibly TRBD1 or TRBD2 (5 bases each). The germline V gene encodes CDR1 SGHVS and CDR2 FQNEAQ. V was pared by 11 bases and J by 2 bases, with 13 bases between. The CDR3 runs to 12 residues. The CDR3 sequence: CASGTAPYEQYV. CDR3 bases: TGTGCCTCCGGGACGGCCCCCTACGAGCAGTACGTC.

This clonotype came up many times. This chain joins TRBV14 and TRBJ2-3; D ambiguous. The length of the CDR3 is 12 residues. CDR1 and CDR2 (germline): SGHDN, FVKESK. Trimming stripped 3 bases from V and 3 bases from J, with 4 bases between. The CDR3 protein is CASSQVTDTQYF. In nucleotides, the CDR3 is TGTGCCAGCAGCCAGGTTACAGATACGCAGTATTTT.

The V gene is TRBV7-6, the J gene TRBJ2-1, with TRBD2 matching over 7 bases. The germline V gene encodes CDR1 SGHVS and CDR2 FNYEAQ. The CDR3 covers 14 residues. V gave up 3 bases and J gave up 8 bases; unmatched junction bases: 7. The CDR3 coding sequence is TGTGCCAGCAGCTTGACCGGGACTAACGATGAGCAGTTCTTC. Translating gives CASSLTGTNDEQFF.

The rearrangement links TRBV5-5 to TRBJ2-7, with D perhaps matching TRBD1 (5 bases). Trimming left V 5 bases short and J 0 bases short, with 12 bases between. CDR3 length: 14 residues. CDR1 SGHKS and CDR2 YYEKEE come from the germline V gene (reference sequence). CDR3 sequence (DNA): TGTGCCAGCAGTTGGGGCCAGCTCTCCTACGAGCAGTACTTC. Translation: CASSWGQLSYEQYF.

This clonotype was seen repeatedly, ten times or more. The chain employs TRBV6-5 and TRBJ2-5; perhaps D is TRBD1 or TRBD2 (5 bases each). The V and J ends lost 0 bases and 5 bases respectively, with 10 bases between them. The CDR3 has 14 residues. The germline gives CDR1 MNHEY, CDR2 SVGAGI. The DNA of the CDR3 is TGTGCCAGCAGTTACTCGACCGGGGCGGAGACCCAGTACTTC. Protein: CASSYSTGAETQYF.

This clonotype appeared a few times. This may be a read error: a much more frequent sequence differs by one nucleotide. This chain links TRBV7-6 with TRBJ1-5; no clear D. V gave up 2 bases and J gave up 2 bases, with 7 bases separating them. Germline V gives CDR1 SGHVS, CDR2 FNYEAQ. The CDR3 runs to 14 residues. CDR3 coding DNA: TGTGCCAGCAGCTTATGGTACGGCAATCAGCCCCAGCATTTT. Residues: CASSLWYGNQPQHF. The full variable domain, its missing parts supplied by reference TRBV7-6 and TRBJ1-5, is GAGVSQSPRYKVTKRGQDVALRCDPISGHVSLYWYRQALGQGPEFLTYFNYEAQQDKSGLPNDRFSAERPEGSISTLTIQRTEQRDSAMYRCASSLWYGNQPQHFGDGTRLSIL.

The chain uses TRBV28 and TRBJ2-1; TRBD2 agrees at 9 bases. The CDR3 totals 16 residues. Germline loops: CDR1 MDHEN, CDR2 SYDVKM. V lost 5 bases, J lost 9 bases, and 14 bases stayed unmatched. CDR3 DNA sequence: TGTGCCAGCAGTACTCACCGCGCGGGGGGGTACCTTGAGCAGTTCTTC. Translation gives CASSTHRAGGYLEQFF.

In this sample, this clonotype turned up many times. The V call is TRBV20-1, the J call TRBJ2-2; 8 bases line up with TRBD1. J was trimmed by 5 bases and V by 0 bases; bases with no gene match: 8. The CDR3 is made up of 16 amino acids. Germline V gene sequence: CDR1 DFQATT, CDR2 SNEGSKA (reference sequence). CDR3 in amino acids: CSARDQRQGLTGELFF. In nucleotides, the CDR3 is TGCAGTGCTAGAGATCAGAGACAGGGGTTGACCGGGGAGCTGTTTTTT.

A few counts support this clonotype. V usage is TRBV14 and J usage is TRBJ2-5, with a possible D match to TRBD1 (5 bases). Trimming took 0 bases from V and 1 from J, leaving 9 bases between them. Germline loops: CDR1 SGHDN, CDR2 FVKESK. The CDR3 consists of 15 residues. CDR3 sequence reads: CASSQDATAQETQYF. The CDR3 DNA is TGTGCCAGCAGCCAAGACGCGACAGCCCAAGAGACCCAGTACTTC.

This clonotype was recorded many times. The chain carries TRBV7-9 and TRBJ2-4; D might be TRBD2 (6 bases). Looked up from germline, CDR1 is SEHNR and CDR2 is FQNEAQ (reference sequence). The CDR3 length is 17 residues. Trimming took 3 bases from V and 6 from J, leaving 21 bases between them. The CDR3 region is CASSLPRTDTRGNIQYF. CDR3 coding DNA: TGTGCCAGCAGCTTGCCGCGGACCGACACGCGGGGAAACATTCAGTACTTC.

About this clonotype itself: Just one base apart from a much larger clone, this may be a read error. The V gene is TRBV7-3, the J gene TRBJ1-1; no definite D call. CDR1 is SGHTA, CDR2 FQGTGA, per germline. The germline V and J ends were trimmed by 0 bases and 7 bases, with 15 bases remaining between them. The CDR3 sequence is 15 residues long. CDR3 residues: CASSLTAAGKGEAFF. In DNA, the CDR3 is TGTGCCAGCAGCTTAACAGCGGCCGGTAAGGGTGAAGCTTTCTTT.

This clonotype was picked up many times. The chain recombines TRBV6-2 or TRBV6-3 with TRBJ2-7, with 7 bases aligning to TRBD2. V gave up 2 bases and J gave up 0 bases; unmatched junction bases: 19. The CDR3 sequence is 20 residues long. Per the germline V gene, CDR1 is MNHEY and CDR2 is SVGEGT. CDR3 residues: CASSYPHPGLSTTSSYEQYF. For the CDR3, the DNA is TGTGCCAGCAGTTACCCTCATCCGGGACTATCGACCACCAGCTCCTACGAGCAGTACTTC.

The rearrangement links TRBV7-9 to TRBJ2-7; 7 nucleotides align to TRBD2. V lost 5 bases to trimming and J lost 2 bases; unmatched junction nucleotides: 6. This CDR3 spans 14 amino acids. Per germline, CDR1 SEHNR and CDR2 FQNEAQ (reference sequence). The CDR3 DNA sequence: TGTGCCAGCAGCGGGGGGGTAAATCCCTACGAGCAGTACGTC. It is translated as CASSGGVNPYEQYV.

This chain uses TRBV6-2 or TRBV6-3 with TRBJ2-5, with 7 bases that match TRBD1. CDR1 is MNHEY and CDR2 is SVGEGT in the germline V gene. J gave up 5 bases and V 10 bases, and 4 bases lay outside the gene matches. The CDR3 is 11 residues long. CDR3 amino acids: CATDRDETQYF. As DNA, the CDR3 is TGTGCCACCGACAGGGATGAGACCCAGTACTTC.

This clonotype occurred a few times. Since a much larger clone is just one base distant, this may be a read error. The V and J genes are TRBV7-2 and TRBJ2-3, with 8 bases that match TRBD2. This CDR3 spans 15 amino acids. With V trimmed by 5 bases and J by 5 bases, 9 bases remained unmatched. The germline gives CDR1 SGHTA, CDR2 FQGNSA. CDR3 DNA sequence: TGTGCCAGCAGCATAAACGGGGGGGCCGGAGATACGCAGTATTTT. Amino acid sequence: CASSINGGAGDTQYF.

This clonotype was recorded at least ten times. V and J are TRBV6-4 and TRBJ2-1; TRBD2 aligns across 10 bases. CDR1 and CDR2 (germline): MRHNA, SNTAGT. The CDR3 spans 18 residues. V was clipped by 3 bases and J by 0 bases; unmatched bases: 8. CDR3 coding DNA: TGTGCCAGCAGTGAGCTAGCGGGGGAACTTAGCTCCTACAATGAGCAGTTCTTC. It is translated as CASSELAGELSSYNEQFF.

V gene TRBV2 combines with J gene TRBJ2-7, with a possible D match to TRBD1 (5 bases). Trimming cost V 7 bases and J 1 base, with 14 bases left between them. The CDR3 runs 14 residues. The germline V gene encodes CDR1 SNHLY and CDR2 FYNNEI. The CDR3 coding sequence is TGTGCCAGCACCCCAGGGATTGGATCCTACGAGCAGTACGTC. It codes for CASTPGIGSYEQYV.

A few counts support this clonotype. The chain combines TRBV7-9 with TRBJ2-7; the D call may be TRBD1 or TRBD2 (5 bases each). The ends were cut back, 5 bases at V and 6 bases at J, with 14 bases in the middle. Germline loops: CDR1 SEHNR, CDR2 FQNEAQ (reference sequence). The CDR3 contains 13 residues. The CDR3 DNA reads TGTGCCAGCAGCCCGAGGGGAAGGAGCGAGCAGTACGTC. Translation: CASSPRGRSEQYV.

J is TRBJ2-7 and V is TRBV28; no clear D gene. Germline CDR1 is MDHEN and CDR2 is SYDVKM. The CDR3 totals 14 residues. Here the CDR3 reads CASSSAVSSCEQYV. The CDR3 bases are TGTGCCAGCAGTTCCGCGGTAAGCTCCTGCGAGCAGTACGTC.

This clonotype showed up just once. One end of the junction fails to match germline, which may point to a read error. The chain combines TRBV20-1 with TRBJ2-6; maybe TRBD2 (6 bases). The CDR3 spans 15 residues. The germline V gene encodes CDR1 DFQATT and CDR2 SNEGSKA (reference sequence). DNA for the CDR3: TGCAGTGCTACAGGGAAAGGGACTGGGACCAACGTCCTGACTTTC. Translating it yields CSATGKGTGTNVLTF.